What follows describes a single T cell receptor beta chain. Its target is unknown. These data are taken from a study of CD8 T cells in Susac syndrome. The germline V gene has CDR1 SGHRS and CDR2 YFSETQ. The CDR3 spans 14 residues. V shed 4 bases and J shed 7 bases, with 17 bases lying between them. Findings and caveats of the study: The CD4+ T cell repertoires, which came from Susac syndrome patients, showed no sign of clonal expansion.

A quantity of about 0.5 to 1 ug RNA underwent reverse transcription using random hexamers. TCRdb processed the immunoSEQ multiplex PCR reads anew with MiXCR; each CDR3 protein has one entry. Of some 190,000 distinct CDR3 sequences in the sample, approximately 94% were seen once. The patients with Susac syndrome were individuals who fulfilled the recently defined diagnostic criteria for disease that was either definite or probable. The V call is TRBV5-1, the J call TRBJ1-2, with D unresolved. The receptor was isolated from a human donor with Susac syndrome. Input material: CD4+ T cells from PBMCs. As DNA, the CDR3 is TGCGCCAGCAGCGCGACCATCGGGGAGATTGGCTACACCTTC. Its protein product is CASSATIGEIGYTF. Full variable domain (remainder filled in from reference TRBV5-1 and TRBJ1-2): KAGVTQTPRYLIKTRGQQVTLSCSPISGHRSVSWYQQTPGQGLQFLFEYFSETQRNKGNFPGRFSGRQFSNSRSEMNVSTLELGDSALYLCASSATIGEIGYTFGSGTRLTVV.